What follows is one T cell receptor (beta chain) and its context. No antigen is known for it. The PCR employed 60 Vbeta primers together with 13 Jbeta primers. Generated by immunoSEQ multiplex PCR, the TCRdb table keeps only in-frame clones and is missing some. The repertoire has 150,000 to 200,000 clones, roughly 74% of them found once; the top ten carry about 11%. This entry comes from a study of cytomegalovirus exposure and HLA in healthy donors. Notes on the study in general: Reported findings show TCR beta sequences accurately forecast HLA-A and HLA-B alleles in most subjects. CMV serostatus stood as the only immune exposure information on hand.

Germline V gives CDR1 MDHEN, CDR2 SYDVKM. The CDR3 has 13 amino acids. V lost 3 bases and J lost 7, with 12 bases in between. This TCR was recovered from a man younger than 30 in good health and CMV-seropositive. Sequencing used PBMCs. This sequence joins TRBV28 and TRBJ1-1, with a weak D call TRBD1 (5 bases). This CDR3 reads CASSFGSGGEAFF. CDR3 DNA sequence: TGTGCCAGCAGTTTTGGATCGGGGGGTGAAGCTTTCTTT.